The 12 T cell receptor beta chains presented below share a single source sample, sequenced in a study of cytomegalovirus exposure and HLA in healthy donors. PCR involved 60 Vbeta and 13 Jbeta primers. This table comes from immunoSEQ multiplex PCR, and its TCRdb copy is limited to in-frame clones, with some not included. There are 130,000 or so clones in the sample; about four fifths occur only once, and about 5.3% lies in the top ten. The sequenced sample was PBMCs. The receptors originated from a man aged 25 to 45 in good health and CMV-seronegative.

This clone showed up just a few times. The chain is built from TRBV2 and TRBJ2-2; TRBD1 matches 7 bases. Germline CDR1 and CDR2: SNHLY and FYNNEI. V lost 5 bases and J lost 3; bases outside the gene matches: 3. This CDR3 spans 14 amino acids. The CDR3 sequence: CASSTTGHTGELFF. CDR3 DNA: TGTGCCAGCAGTACGACAGGGCACACCGGGGAGCTGTTTTTT.

The CDR3 nucleotides read TGTGCCAGCAGTCTAACAGGGAGACGGGAAAAACTGTTTTTT. Translated: CASSLTGRREKLFF. The rearrangement links TRBV27 to TRBJ1-4, with TRBD1 as a possible D gene (6 bases). In germline, CDR1 is MNHEY, CDR2 SMNVEV (reference sequence). The CDR3 loop spans 14 amino acids. Trimming removed 5 bases at V and 8 bases at J, with 15 bases between.

The V gene is TRBV7-2, the J gene TRBJ2-5; 7 nucleotides line up with TRBD2. This CDR3 has 14 amino acids. Germline CDR1 SGHTA, CDR2 FQGNSA. The V segment lost 3 bases and the J segment 3 bases; nucleotides outside the gene matches: 4. In DNA, the CDR3 is TGTGCCAGCAGCTTCCTCGGGGGGAAAGAGACCCAGTACTTC. Translated: CASSFLGGKETQYF.

This clone showed up just a few times. The V call is TRBV9, the J call TRBJ2-5; 8 bases line up with TRBD1. The germline V gene encodes CDR1 SGDLS and CDR2 YYNGEE. The junction had 7 bases not matched to a gene; V was cut back by 1 base and J by 5 bases. CDR3 length equals 15 residues. CDR3 in amino acids: CASSVYSRGRETQYF. CDR3 nucleotides: TGTGCCAGCAGCGTATATTCCAGGGGGCGCGAGACCCAGTACTTC.

The chain has TRBV5-4 and TRBJ2-7; D unresolved. Trimming left V 4 bases short and J 6 bases short, with 11 bases between. Germline lookup yields CDR1 SGHNT and CDR2 YYREEE (reference sequence). CDR3 length equals 12 residues. The CDR3 reads CASSQRLAEQYF. DNA of the CDR3: TGTGCCAGCAGCCAGAGGCTGGCCGAGCAGTACTTC.

V usage is TRBV11-2 and J usage is TRBJ1-1; D is unresolved. The V gene lost 1 base and the J gene lost 5 bases, with 11 bases spanning the gap. CDR3 length: 14 residues. The germline V gene encodes CDR1 SGHAT and CDR2 FQNNGV. This CDR3 reads CASSLGVPATEAFF. CDR3 nucleotide sequence: TGTGCCAGCAGCTTAGGAGTTCCCGCTACTGAAGCTTTCTTT.

This rearrangement joins TRBV11-2 to TRBJ1-6, with D hard to call. The CDR3 extends over 14 amino acids. Per the germline V gene, CDR1 is SGHAT and CDR2 is FQNNGV. V was clipped by 3 bases and J by 8 bases, with 11 bases between them. This CDR3 is CASSFTVRDSPLHF. DNA for the CDR3: TGTGCCAGCAGCTTTACGGTGAGGGATTCACCCCTCCACTTT.

The chain recombines TRBV7-2 with TRBJ2-1, with TRBD2 matching over 8 bases. With 4 bases clipped from V and 7 bases from J, the junction kept 6 bases outside the gene matches. The CDR3 extends over 14 amino acids. CDR1 SGHTA and CDR2 FQGNSA come from the germline V gene. The CDR3 coding sequence is TGTGCCAGCAGCTGGGGACTAGATCCGAATGAGCAGTTCTTC. It yields the protein CASSWGLDPNEQFF. The full variable domain, completed using reference TRBV7-2 and TRBJ2-1, is GAGVSQSPSNKVTEKGKDVELRCDPISGHTALYWYRQSLGQGLEFLIYFQGNSAPDKSGLPSDRFSAERTGGSVSTLTIQRTQQEDSAVYLCASSWGLDPNEQFFGPGTRLTVL.

The chain uses TRBV2 and TRBJ1-2; 7 bases match TRBD1. V was pared by 2 bases and J by 5 bases, with 5 bases of the junction left unmatched. Germline values: CDR1 SNHLY, CDR2 FYNNEI. This CDR3 region has 14 residues. CDR3 sequence reads: CASSEQGVKYGYTF. The CDR3 DNA is TGTGCCAGCAGTGAACAGGGGGTAAAGTATGGCTACACCTTC.

This rearrangement joins TRBV2 to TRBJ2-5, with D tentatively TRBD2 (6 bases). Germline V gene lookup returns CDR1 SNHLY and CDR2 FYNNEI. V shed 3 bases and J shed 5 bases, with 10 bases lying between them. The CDR3 totals 13 residues. The CDR3 is CASSDTSLETQYF. CDR3 nucleotides: TGTGCCAGCAGTGATACTAGCTTGGAGACCCAGTACTTC.

This clone was seen only a few times. The CDR3 DNA sequence: TGCGCCAGCAGCTTCGATGGGGGCCCGTCCTACAATGAGCAGTTCTTC. Its translation is CASSFDGGPSYNEQFF. The rearrangement uses TRBV5-1 and TRBJ2-1, with D possibly being TRBD1 (6 bases). The CDR3 runs to 16 residues. Germline V gene lookup returns CDR1 SGHRS and CDR2 YFSETQ. The V end was cut by 2 bases, the J end by 1 base, with 13 bases between.

The chain carries TRBV7-2 and TRBJ2-7, with 7 positions matching TRBD1. V trimming: 4 bases; J trimming: 2 bases; junction bases outside the gene matches: 5. Germline CDR1 reads SGHTA; CDR2 reads FQGNSA. CDR3 size: 14 residues. The CDR3 here is CASSSTGFPYEQYF. CDR3 nucleotide sequence: TGTGCCAGCAGCTCGACAGGGTTCCCCTACGAGCAGTACTTC.